This T cell receptor beta chain is drawn from a study of memory CD4+ T cells and cytomegalovirus serostatus. In germline, CDR1 is SNHLY, CDR2 FYNNEI. V was trimmed by 6 bases and J by 1 base, leaving 14 bases between them. The CDR3 is made up of 15 amino acids. Authors' processing steps: Out-of-frame sequences were removed, leaving 2,204,828 distinct TCRbeta sequences. Clones were read by immunoSEQ multiplex PCR, and TCRdb kept only the in-frame ones, dropping some. From that table come the V and J calls and clone size; the DNA was used to work out D and trimming. The profile shows around 49,000 clones, about 78% of them singletons. The sort gate was single viable CD3+CD4+CD8-CD45RO+ cells for memory CD4+ T cells.

The chain joins TRBV2 to TRBJ2-3; tentatively, D is TRBD1 or TRBD2 (5 bases each). The receptor was isolated from an adult in good health and CMV-seronegative. Sequencing was done on a sample of memory CD4+ T cells from blood. The CDR3 here is CASSLTGTRTDTQYF. The CDR3 region has the DNA TGTGCCAGCAGCCTCACCGGGACCCGCACAGATACGCAGTATTTT.